The 8 T cell receptor beta chains below were found in one sample sequenced in a study of shared T cell receptors in the human thymus. The data were produced by immunoSEQ multiplex PCR, yet TCRdb's version contains in-frame clones alone and is incomplete. The profile shows hundreds of thousands of clones, 70% to 80% of them singletons. This sample was also put to use in a study of human thymus T cells.

The source material was thymocytes. These receptors all stem from a boy younger than two with a congenital heart defect.

V and J are TRBV21-1 and TRBJ1-2; the D call of TRBD1 is as the table states it, not checked on the DNA. TRBV21-1 constitutes a pseudogene. The CDR3 contains 17 residues. The DNA for the CDR3 is TGTGCCAGCAGCAAAGAGGGGGCAGGGCCAAGTAACTATGGCTACACCTTC. It is translated as CASSKEGAGPSNYGYTF.

The genes are TRBV5-1 and TRBJ2-1, with 8 bases fitting TRBD2. V lost 1 base and J lost 4; bases outside the gene matches: 4. The CDR3 loop spans 15 amino acids. Per germline, CDR1 SGHRS and CDR2 YFSETQ. The CDR3 sequence is CASSLSGSRYNEQFF. The CDR3 coding sequence is TGCGCCAGCAGCTTGAGCGGGAGTCGGTACAATGAGCAGTTCTTC.

The count of this clone is one. The genes are TRBV30 and TRBJ1-2; a weak D match, TRBD1 (6 bases). V gave up 1 base and J gave up 1 base, with 10 bases separating them. Germline CDR1 GTSNPN, CDR2 SVGIG (reference sequence). The CDR3 spans 14 residues. CDR3 sequence (DNA): TGTGCCTGGAGTGGACAGGCCTTTAACTATGGCTACACCTTC. As protein: CAWSGQAFNYGYTF.

This clone was counted once. DNA for the CDR3: TGTGCCAGTAGTATGGAGGGGGGGTCTGGGGCCAACGTCCTGACTTTC. It yields the protein CASSMEGGSGANVLTF. V is TRBV19 and J is TRBJ2-6; the D gene is possibly TRBD2 (7 bases). The CDR3 has 16 residues. Germline-derived CDR1 and CDR2 are LNHDA and SQIVND (reference sequence). V was trimmed by 3 bases and J by 1 base, leaving 10 bases between them.

The gene calls are TRBV28 and TRBJ1-4, with TRBD1 as a possible D gene (5 bases). V lost 3 bases, J lost 1 base, and 12 bases lay in between. The CDR3 contains 16 residues. From germline, CDR1 is MDHEN and CDR2 SYDVKM. CDR3 residues: CASSLSRVKTNEKLFF. Here the CDR3 DNA reads TGTGCCAGCAGTTTGTCCAGGGTAAAAACTAATGAAAAACTGTTTTTT.

The chain employs TRBV13 and TRBJ2-7; D unresolved. Trimming left V 0 bases short and J 3 bases short, with 9 bases between. The CDR3 spans 14 residues. The germline CDR1 and CDR2 sequences are PRHDT and FYEKMQ (reference sequence). The CDR3 here is CASSLGPGDYEQYF. In nucleotides, the CDR3 is TGTGCCAGCAGCTTAGGGCCTGGAGACTACGAGCAGTACTTC.

V usage is TRBV7-2 and J usage is TRBJ1-5; 7 positions agree with TRBD1. V lost 1 base to trimming and J lost 2 bases; unmatched junction nucleotides: 2. CDR1 SGHTA and CDR2 FQGNSA come from the germline V gene. The CDR3 spans 15 residues. The DNA for the CDR3 is TGTGCCAGCAGCTTAGACAGGGGACGCAATCAGCCCCAGCATTTT. Amino acids: CASSLDRGRNQPQHF.

The chain carries TRBV19 and TRBJ1-5; D is ambiguous. This CDR3 spans 19 amino acids. The germline V gene encodes CDR1 LNHDA and CDR2 SQIVND (reference sequence). V dropped 3 bases and J dropped 0 bases, with 21 bases sitting between them. CDR3 coding DNA: TGTGCCAGTAGTATGGGCTCCCCGACCATTCCTAATAGCAATCAGCCCCAGCATTTT. Amino acids: CASSMGSPTIPNSNQPQHF.